At least ten counts were recorded for the clone carrying this TCR beta chain. Its antigen is unidentified. Amplified TCR beta CDR3 regions came from RNA transcripts. RT-PCR in the first round (using the HTBI primer set) targeted the TCR CDR3. Using its own MiXCR run on the multiplex PCR reads, TCRdb lists one record per CDR3 protein. The data contain around 660,000 distinct CDR3 sequences, about 45% of them singletons. V was pared by 1 base and J by 0 bases, with 10 bases between. CDR1 and CDR2 from the germline V gene are LNHNV and YYDKDF (reference sequence). This CDR3 contains 16 residues. Uncontrolled infection, other autoimmune disease, pregnancy or lactation led to exclusion. The data are from a study of T cells in Graves' hyperthyroidism and ophthalmopathy. Broader study findings: Most thyroid clonotypes with frequency above 0.001 were detected in blood. A 13 V-J signature model discriminated ophthalmopathy versus stable hyperthyroidism. The model's output predicted ophthalmopathy at a median of roughly 6.9 months prior to onset.

The genes are TRBV15 and TRBJ1-5; D remains unclear. Sample: peripheral blood or thyroid tissue (not recorded which). The sequence derives from an adult man with Graves' disease, either hyperthyroidism or ophthalmopathy (not recorded which). The CDR3 DNA is TGTGCCACCAGCAGAGTCATAGGGAATAGCAATCAGCCCCAGCATTTT. It is translated as CATSRVIGNSNQPQHF.